This T cell receptor beta chain was profiled in a study of CD8 T cells in ankylosing spondylitis. Findings and limits, study-wide: There were earlier reports of some motif variants in reactive arthritis synovial fluid and blood. What seemed typical of ankylosing spondylitis blood was a TCR beta motif built from eight highly homologous variants. Reports say disease-linked clones showed up significantly more in matched ankylosing spondylitis synovial fluid. Disease-linked clones were found to be CD8+ and relatively rare in peripheral blood.

TCRdb reprocessed the 5' RACE reads with MiXCR, giving one entry per CDR3 protein. In the table there are about 100,000 distinct CDR3 sequences, about 7.7% of which are singletons. Unmatched junction bases numbered 2, after V lost 0 bases and J lost 5 bases. The CDR3 is made up of 14 amino acids. Germline-derived CDR1 and CDR2 are MNHEY and SVGEGT. This clonotype was detected ten times or more. Its specificity is unknown. This sequence originates from a male donor with ankylosing spondylitis or in good health (not recorded which). Sequenced material: blood, either unsorted or a sorted T cell fraction (not recorded which). The rearrangement uses TRBV6-2 or TRBV6-3 and TRBJ1-1, with 8 nucleotides matching TRBD1. The CDR3 bases are TGTGCCAGCAGTTACTCCAGGGGGCTGACTGAAGCTTTCTTT. Encoded protein: CASSYSRGLTEAFF.